What follows are 21 T cell receptor beta chains derived from one specimen sequenced in a study of CD8+ T cells in alopecia areata. Sequencing used cDNA as its template, made by extracting RNA and reverse transcribing it. Sequenced by immunoSEQ multiplex PCR; TCRdb stores in-frame clones only, minus some. This sample has around 190,000 clones; more than 50% occur once, and the top ten carry roughly 5.3%. The sample consisted of CD8+ T cells sorted from blood. These receptors all stem from a human donor in good health.

This sequence joins TRBV7-6 and TRBJ2-1; D gene ambiguous. The CDR3 has 16 residues. In germline, CDR1 is SGHVS, CDR2 FNYEAQ. V shed 0 bases and J shed 0 bases, with 9 bases lying between them. In DNA form, the CDR3 reads TGTGCCAGCAGCTTAGCACGGCAGAGCTCCTACAATGAGCAGTTCTTC. Its protein is CASSLARQSSYNEQFF.

The V gene is TRBV9, the J gene TRBJ2-7; 8 bases map to TRBD1. Trimming removed 4 bases from V and 2 bases from J; junction bases left unmatched: 2. CDR1 is SGDLS, CDR2 YYNGEE, per germline. The CDR3 consists of 13 residues. Here the CDR3 reads CASSPQGAYEQYF. The CDR3 DNA is TGTGCCAGCAGCCCACAGGGGGCCTACGAGCAGTACTTC.

This clone was seen once. The chain joins TRBV7-9 to TRBJ2-3; tentative D call: TRBD2 (5 bases). The V gene's germline CDR1 is SEHNR and CDR2 FQNEAQ (reference sequence). Trimming stripped 10 bases from V and 6 bases from J, with 11 bases between. This CDR3 comprises 11 residues. In nucleotides, the CDR3 is TGTGCCACCCGAGGGCTCGATACGCAGTATTTT. Residues: CATRGLDTQYF.

V gene TRBV11-2 combines with J gene TRBJ2-1; D is uncertain. Germline V gene data show CDR1 as SGHAT and CDR2 as FQNNGV. The CDR3 is made up of 12 amino acids. V lost 4 bases and J 8 bases, leaving 9 bases between the germline ends. CDR3 nucleotides: TGTGCCAGCAGCTCCCGATTCGATGAGCAGTTCTTC. Encoded protein: CASSSRFDEQFF.

CDR3: CASSADGNTEAFF. The CDR3 DNA follows: TGCGCCAGCAGCGCCGACGGGAACACTGAAGCTTTCTTT. The rearrangement links TRBV4-1 to TRBJ1-1; no definite D call. Trimming cost V 5 bases and J 1 base, with 8 bases left between them. The V gene's germline CDR1 is MGHRA and CDR2 YSYEKL. The CDR3 spans 13 residues.

This clone was seen only a few times. The V and J genes are TRBV5-6 and TRBJ2-2; 9 nucleotides align to TRBD2. The CDR3 loop spans 16 amino acids. V lost 4 bases to trimming and J lost 5 bases; unmatched junction nucleotides: 9. Germline lookup yields CDR1 SGHDT and CDR2 YYEEEE. CDR3 sequence reads: CASSHGLAGTTGELFF. CDR3 bases: TGTGCCAGCAGCCACGGGCTAGCGGGGACTACCGGGGAGCTGTTTTTT.

The chain is built from TRBV30 and TRBJ2-1, with TRBD1 matching 7 bases. The CDR3 length is 13 residues. Per germline, CDR1 GTSNPN and CDR2 SVGIG (reference sequence). J gave up 5 bases and V 3 bases, and 4 bases lay outside the gene matches. The CDR3 spells CAWSWDSDNEQFF. CDR3 nucleotides: TGTGCCTGGAGCTGGGACAGCGACAATGAGCAGTTCTTC.

V usage is TRBV25-1 and J usage is TRBJ1-2; TRBD1 matches at 9 bases. Germline values: CDR1 MGHDK, CDR2 SYGVNS. The CDR3 loop spans 15 amino acids. The junction had 7 bases not matched to a gene; V was cut back by 4 bases and J by 4 bases. CDR3 nucleotide sequence: TGTGCCAGCAGTGGGGGACAGGGTATAGTCTATGGCTACACCTTC. This gives the protein CASSGGQGIVYGYTF.

The chain carries TRBV29-1 and TRBJ2-7; D ambiguous. This CDR3 has 12 amino acids. Trimming took 7 bases from V and 2 from J, leaving 12 bases between them. Per the germline V gene, CDR1 is SQVTM and CDR2 is ANQGSEA. Here the CDR3 reads CSAWKGTYEQYF. For the CDR3, the DNA is TGCAGCGCCTGGAAGGGTACCTACGAGCAGTACTTC.

The chain employs TRBV29-1 and TRBJ2-1; D gene unclear. CDR3 length: 15 amino acids. Trimming removed 3 bases at V and 0 bases at J, with 12 bases between. CDR1 is SQVTM and CDR2 is ANQGSEA in the germline V gene. The chain's CDR3 is CSVERGEFSYNEQFF. The CDR3 DNA sequence: TGCAGCGTTGAGCGCGGCGAGTTCTCCTACAATGAGCAGTTCTTC.

The chain has TRBV11-2 and TRBJ1-2; TRBD1 matches at 12 bases. The junction had 4 bases not matched to a gene; V was cut back by 6 bases and J by 2 bases. The germline CDR1 and CDR2 sequences are SGHAT and FQNNGV. The CDR3 totals 15 residues. CDR3 DNA sequence: TGTGCCAGCAGACCAGGGACAGGGGGCAACTATGGCTACACCTTC. Translation gives CASRPGTGGNYGYTF.

The V and J genes are TRBV29-1 and TRBJ2-7; TRBD1 matches at 11 bases. The germline V gene has CDR1 SQVTM and CDR2 ANQGSEA. After removal of 7 bases from V and 4 bases from J, the junction contained 6 bases not matched to a gene. CDR3 size: 13 residues. DNA for the CDR3: TGCAGCGCCACCGGGACAGGGGGTTACGAGCAGTACTTC. Translated: CSATGTGGYEQYF.

This chain uses TRBV5-1 with TRBJ2-1; TRBD1 matches at 8 bases. The V gene's germline CDR1 is SGHRS and CDR2 YFSETQ. The junction had 10 bases not matched to a gene; V was cut back by 7 bases and J by 10 bases. CDR3 length: 13 residues. CDR3 sequence reads: CASRGTGYREQFF. CDR3 in DNA: TGCGCCAGCCGAGGGACAGGCTACAGGGAGCAGTTCTTC.

This clone was seen a few times. This chain connects TRBV6-1 to TRBJ1-1; D call uncertain. Looked up from germline, CDR1 is MNHNS and CDR2 is SASEGT. The CDR3 covers 15 residues. The V end was cut by 5 bases, the J end by 0 bases, with 13 bases between. Here the CDR3 DNA reads TGTGCCAGCAGTTCGTTTTTCGGACTGAACACTGAAGCTTTCTTT. Amino acids: CASSSFFGLNTEAFF.

The sample holds a few counts of this clone. The V call is TRBV4-2, the J call TRBJ2-7, with 7 bases identical to TRBD1. Germline trimming cut 8 bases from V and 1 base from J; bases unmatched to any gene: 5. Germline CDR1 and CDR2: LGHNA and YNFKEQ. The CDR3 is made up of 13 amino acids. In DNA form, the CDR3 reads TGTGCCAGCCGGGACAGCCTTTCCTACGAGCAGTACTTC. Translated: CASRDSLSYEQYF.

J is TRBJ2-5 and V is TRBV7-8; 13 nucleotides match TRBD2. CDR3 size: 16 residues. The junction had 3 bases not matched to a gene; V was cut back by 4 bases and J by 1 base. Germline loops: CDR1 SGHVS, CDR2 FQNEAQ. The CDR3 DNA follows: TGTGCCAGCAGCTACTGGACTAGCGGGGGCCAAGAGACCCAGTACTTC. Translation: CASSYWTSGGQETQYF. The variable domain in full, with the rest retrieved from reference TRBV7-8 and TRBJ2-5, is GAGVSQSPRYKVAKRGQDVALRCDPISGHVSLFWYQQALGQGPEFLTYFQNEAQLDKSGLPSDRFFAERPEGSVSTLKIQRTQQEDSAVYLCASSYWTSGGQETQYFGPGTRLLVL.

This clone was detected only a few times. The V gene is TRBV4-1, the J gene TRBJ2-3; D possibly corresponds to TRBD1 (5 bases). The length of the CDR3 is 17 residues. CDR1 and CDR2 (germline): MGHRA, YSYEKL. The V end lost 4 bases, the J end lost 2 bases, and 19 bases lay between the germline ends. CDR3 nucleotides: TGCGCCAGCAGCCGGGAAGTCTCAGGGCGTATCACAGATACGCAGTATTTT. Encoded protein: CASSREVSGRITDTQYF.

The sample holds a few counts of this clone. This sequence joins TRBV29-1 and TRBJ2-5; perhaps TRBD1 as D (6 bases). Trimming left V 2 bases short and J 5 bases short, with 18 bases between. This CDR3 has 15 amino acids. Germline V gene data show CDR1 as SQVTM and CDR2 as ANQGSEA. CDR3 in amino acids: CSVELQGKVVETQYF. CDR3 sequence (DNA): TGCAGCGTTGAATTGCAGGGGAAAGTCGTGGAGACCCAGTACTTC.

The gene calls are TRBV29-1 and TRBJ1-2, with D possibly being TRBD1 (6 bases). Trimming took off 3 bases at V and 8 bases at J, with 13 bases between the two ends. The CDR3 has 12 residues. Per the germline V gene, CDR1 is SQVTM and CDR2 is ANQGSEA. The CDR3: CSVESTGLGYTF. DNA for the CDR3: TGCAGCGTTGAGTCAACAGGGCTAGGCTACACCTTC.

V is TRBV30 and J is TRBJ2-2; 10 bases line up with TRBD1. The CDR3 is made up of 17 amino acids. Per germline, CDR1 GTSNPN and CDR2 SVGIG (reference sequence). The V segment lost 5 bases and the J segment 7 bases; nucleotides outside the gene matches: 16. The CDR3 loop reads CAWGLNPGQGMIGELFF. The CDR3 nucleotides are TGTGCCTGGGGCCTAAACCCGGGACAGGGGATGATCGGGGAGCTGTTTTTT.

V and J are TRBV29-1 and TRBJ1-2, with 10 bases matching TRBD1. Germline loops: CDR1 SQVTM, CDR2 ANQGSEA. The CDR3 consists of 14 residues. With V trimmed by 3 bases and J by 3 bases, 4 bases remained unmatched. CDR3 sequence: CSVDVGQGDYGYTF. CDR3 DNA: TGCAGCGTTGATGTTGGACAGGGGGACTATGGCTACACCTTC. Looking up the rest from reference TRBV29-1 and TRBJ1-2 gives the full variable domain: SAVISQKPSRDICQRGTSLTIQCQVDSQVTMMFWYRQQPGQSLTLIATANQGSEATYESGFVIDKFPISRPNLTFSTLTVSNMSPEDSSIYLCSVDVGQGDYGYTFGSGTRLTVV.